The 15 T cell receptor beta chains presented below share a single source sample, sequenced in a study of spatial heterogeneity in lung cancer. These TCRs are of unknown antigen specificity. Findings of the study overall: Within tumors, counts of expanded alpha and beta TCRs tracked tumor mutation counts.

Via MiXCR, TCRdb re-called the 5' RACE reads, giving one row per CDR3 protein. This table holds some 25,000 distinct CDR3 sequences, roughly 7.4% found once. The time point: sample taken at primary tumor resection. The sequencing here drew on lung tumor tissue, taken at surgery. These receptors were obtained from a male donor with early-stage non-small cell lung cancer.

This clonotype was counted many times. The V call is TRBV14, the J call TRBJ1-6; 9 nucleotides agree with TRBD1. Germline CDR1 is SGHDN and CDR2 is FVKESK. This CDR3 has 15 amino acids. Germline trimming cut 4 bases from V and 8 bases from J; bases unmatched to any gene: 6. This CDR3 reads CASSLMDRGDSPLHF. Written as DNA, the CDR3 is TGTGCCAGCAGCCTTATGGACAGGGGTGATTCACCCCTCCACTTT.

This clonotype was found many times. The DNA of the CDR3 is TGTGCCAGCAGCTTAGTCAGCGGGTTCACCGGGGAGCTGTTTTTT. It is translated as CASSLVSGFTGELFF. The gene calls are TRBV7-9 and TRBJ2-2; TRBD2 might be the D (6 bases). This CDR3 contains 15 residues. V dropped 1 base and J dropped 4 bases, with 10 bases sitting between them. Germline loops: CDR1 SEHNR, CDR2 FQNEAQ (reference sequence).

This clonotype was detected many times. The chain uses TRBV6-2 or TRBV6-3 and TRBJ2-2; 14 bases are shared with TRBD2. Germline V gene sequence: CDR1 MNHEY, CDR2 SVGEGT. The CDR3 contains 19 residues. The V gene end was trimmed by 5 bases and the J gene end by 5 bases; junction bases not matched to a gene: 13. The CDR3 is CASSPSLGLAGGRTGELFF. CDR3 DNA sequence: TGTGCCAGCAGTCCCTCCCTTGGACTAGCGGGGGGAAGAACCGGGGAGCTGTTTTTT.

This clonotype has a count of ten or more. V is TRBV3-1 and J is TRBJ1-1; D is ambiguous. Trimming cost V 1 base and J 5 bases, with 11 bases left between them. The CDR3 consists of 14 residues. The germline V gene has CDR1 LGHDT and CDR2 YNNKEL (reference sequence). The DNA for the CDR3 is TGTGCCAGCAGCCAAGGTAGTGGCTCGACTGAAGCTTTCTTT. It codes for CASSQGSGSTEAFF.

The J gene is TRBJ1-1, the V gene TRBV4-2; maybe TRBD1 (6 bases). Trimming stripped 2 bases from V and 3 bases from J, with 10 bases between. Per germline, CDR1 LGHNA and CDR2 YNFKEQ. This CDR3 is built from 14 residues. The CDR3 region is CASSQRGSYTEAFF. CDR3 sequence (DNA): TGTGCCAGCAGCCAAAGGGGGTCATACACTGAAGCTTTCTTT.

V usage is TRBV3-1 and J usage is TRBJ2-3, with D perhaps given as TRBD1 or TRBD2 (6 bases each). CDR3 length: 13 amino acids. Trimming left V 4 bases short and J 6 bases short, with 11 bases between. CDR1 is LGHDT and CDR2 is YNNKEL in the germline V gene (reference sequence). The CDR3 nucleotides read TGTGCCAGCAGCCGGAGGGGGGTCGATACGCAGTATTTT. It codes for CASSRRGVDTQYF.

The table lists this clonotype with many counts. The chain's CDR3 is CSVDSGGSSYNEQFF. CDR3 nucleotides: TGCAGCGTTGACTCCGGGGGAAGCTCCTACAATGAGCAGTTCTTC. The genes are TRBV29-1 and TRBJ2-1, with D tentatively TRBD2 (6 bases). Germline CDR1 and CDR2: SQVTM and ANQGSEA. The V end was cut by 3 bases, the J end by 0 bases, with 12 bases between. The CDR3 covers 15 residues.

This clonotype came up many times. The chain joins TRBV28 to TRBJ2-2, with D possibly called TRBD1 or TRBD2 (5 bases each). The V end was cut by 1 base, the J end by 0 bases, with 12 bases between. The CDR3 totals 17 residues. Germline CDR1 and CDR2: MDHEN and SYDVKM. The CDR3 DNA follows: TGTGCCAGCAGTTTATCGTTCGGGGCCTCGAACACCGGGGAGCTGTTTTTT. Its translation is CASSLSFGASNTGELFF.

This clonotype was detected a few times. The V and J genes are TRBV10-2 and TRBJ1-1, with 9 bases that match TRBD1. The germline V gene has CDR1 WSHSY and CDR2 SAAADI. The ends lost 3 bases at V and 5 bases at J; junction bases unmatched: 7. The CDR3 loop spans 15 amino acids. In nucleotides, the CDR3 is TGCGCCAGCAGTGACTCCGGGACAGGGTGGACTGAAGCTTTCTTT. Its protein product is CASSDSGTGWTEAFF.

This clonotype was seen many times. This rearrangement joins TRBV4-3 to TRBJ1-4; tentative D call: TRBD1 (5 bases). V lost 4 bases and J 6 bases, leaving 12 bases between the germline ends. Germline V CDR1 and CDR2: LGHNA, YSLEER. The CDR3 consists of 14 residues. CDR3 amino acids: CASSRTVGDEKLFF. In nucleotides, the CDR3 is TGCGCCAGCAGCCGAACTGTGGGGGATGAAAAACTGTTTTTT.

This clonotype was picked up a small number of times. The chain is built from TRBV7-8 and TRBJ1-4; tentatively, D is TRBD1 (6 bases). This CDR3 comprises 15 residues. V lost 1 base, J lost 6 bases, and 12 bases lay in between. Germline lookup yields CDR1 SGHVS and CDR2 FQNEAQ. The CDR3 DNA is TGTGCCAGCAGCTTAGAGACAGGCTGGGATGAAAAACTGTTTTTT. Amino acids: CASSLETGWDEKLFF.

This clonotype was counted ten times or more. The CDR3 nucleotides are TGCGCCAGCAGCCGGGGACAGGGGTTCCCCTACGAGCAGTACTTC. Translated, it gives CASSRGQGFPYEQYF. The chain combines TRBV5-1 with TRBJ2-7, with 10 positions matching TRBD1. In germline, CDR1 is SGHRS, CDR2 YFSETQ. The CDR3 runs to 15 residues. Trimming took 4 bases from V and 2 from J; bases not matched to a gene: 6.

This clonotype has a count of ten or more. The chain joins TRBV6-1 to TRBJ2-7; D unclear. Germline-derived CDR1 and CDR2 are MNHNS and SASEGT. V was shortened by 0 bases and J by 0 bases, with 9 bases between the two germline ends. CDR3 length: 15 residues. CDR3 protein: CASSEAGSFSYEQYF. In nucleotides, the CDR3 is TGTGCCAGCAGTGAAGCAGGAAGTTTCTCCTACGAGCAGTACTTC.

This clonotype came up many times. This chain connects TRBV7-2 to TRBJ1-5; no definite D call. This CDR3 region has 16 residues. Trimming shortened V by 1 base and J by 1 base, and 11 bases separated the two germline ends. CDR1 and CDR2 from the germline V gene are SGHTA and FQGNSA. This CDR3 reads CASSLVGGPSNQPQHF. The DNA for the CDR3 is TGTGCCAGCAGCTTAGTAGGAGGACCAAGCAATCAGCCCCAGCATTTT.

Ten or more counts support this clonotype. This sequence joins TRBV7-9 and TRBJ1-1, with D possibly matching TRBD1 (6 bases). The CDR3 is 14 amino acids. The germline V gene encodes CDR1 SEHNR and CDR2 FQNEAQ (reference sequence). Trimming removed 5 bases at V and 8 bases at J, with 18 bases between. The CDR3 DNA reads TGTGCCAGCAGCGCAGGGGTCAATTCGGGGGAAGCTTTCTTT. It yields the protein CASSAGVNSGEAFF.